This T cell receptor beta chain was identified in a study of blood T cell repertoires in COVID-19. The overall study: Acute-phase and convalescent COVID-19 samples originated in the United States, Italy and Spain. PBMCs, B-cell-depleted T cells, or T cells provided the cDNA or gDNA that made up the material.

Between the trimmed V and J ends, which lost 8 bases and 13 bases, there was a span of 14 bases. Germline loops: CDR1 LNHDA, CDR2 SQIVND (reference sequence). This CDR3 comprises 10 residues. Authors' analysis steps: The assay estimated nucleated cells by amplifying reference gene primers. Here immunoSEQ multiplex PCR was the method, and the copy in TCRdb shows in-frame clones only, minus some. V and J calls plus clone size are reproduced from that table; the DNA served to infer D and trimming. The sample contains about 250,000 clones, 83% of which appear only once. This TCR derives from a man between 40 and 49 years old with active or convalescent COVID-19. V usage is TRBV19 and J usage is TRBJ2-5; possible D gene TRBD2, 5 bases. The material sequenced was peripheral blood. CDR3 coding DNA: TGTGCCAGTGCCGGACTTGTCATGTACTTC. This sequence encodes CASAGLVMYF.